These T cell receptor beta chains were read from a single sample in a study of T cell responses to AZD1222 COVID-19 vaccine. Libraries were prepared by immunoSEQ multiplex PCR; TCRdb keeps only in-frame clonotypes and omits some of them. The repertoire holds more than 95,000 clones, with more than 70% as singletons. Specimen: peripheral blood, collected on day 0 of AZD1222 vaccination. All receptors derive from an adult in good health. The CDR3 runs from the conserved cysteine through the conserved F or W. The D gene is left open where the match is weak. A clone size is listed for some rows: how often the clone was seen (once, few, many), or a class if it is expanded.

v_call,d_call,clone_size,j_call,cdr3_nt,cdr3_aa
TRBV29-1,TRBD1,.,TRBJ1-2,TGCAGCGCCAGAACAGGGGATGGCTACACCTTC,CSARTGDGYTF
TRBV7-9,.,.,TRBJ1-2,TGTGCCAGCAGCCCCCCAGGAGATTATGGCTACACCTTC,CASSPPGDYGYTF
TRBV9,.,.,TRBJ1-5,TGTGCCAGCCGGGTGAGGAGCAATCAGCCCCAGCATTTT,CASRVRSNQPQHF
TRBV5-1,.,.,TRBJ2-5,TGCGCCAGCACCGGAGGCGGACAGTACTCAGAGACCCAGTACTTC,CASTGGGQYSETQYF
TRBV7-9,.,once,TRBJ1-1,TGTGCCAGCAGCCGAACAACAGGGAGGGCTGAAGCTTTCTTT,CASSRTTGRAEAFF
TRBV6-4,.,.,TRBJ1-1,TGTGCCAGCAGTCTGCACCTCCAGACTGAAGCTTTCTTT,CASSLHLQTEAFF
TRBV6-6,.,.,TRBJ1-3,TGTGCCAGCAGTTACCCCCGGATCTCTGGAAACACCATATATTTT,CASSYPRISGNTIYF
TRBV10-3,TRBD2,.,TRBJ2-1,TGTGCCATCAGCGGCTGGCTAGCGGGGGGGGGCAATGAGCAGTTCTTC,CAISGWLAGGGNEQFF
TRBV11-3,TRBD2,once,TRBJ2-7,TGTGCCAGCCCCGGACTAGCGGGAGGCTCCCCCTACGAGCAGTACTTC,CASPGLAGGSPYEQYF
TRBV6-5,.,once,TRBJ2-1,TGTGCCAGCAGAGGTAGGAATGAGCAGTTCTTC,CASRGRNEQFF
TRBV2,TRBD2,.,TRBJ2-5,TGTGCCAGCAGGGACGGGAGGGGGGAGACCCAGTACTTC,CASRDGRGETQYF
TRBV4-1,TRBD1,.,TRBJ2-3,TGCGCCAGCAGCCCCTCAAGGGGAACTAGGGGACAGCATACGCAGTATTTT,CASSPSRGTRGQHTQYF
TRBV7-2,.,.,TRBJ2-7,TGTGCCAGCAGCTTAACCCGGGCCGAGCAGTACTTC,CASSLTRAEQYF
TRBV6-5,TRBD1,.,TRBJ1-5,TGTGCCAGCAGTCGACAGGGAAATAGCAATCAGCCCCAGCATTTT,CASSRQGNSNQPQHF
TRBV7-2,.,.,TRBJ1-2,TGTGCCAGCAGCTTACGGGGAGGACAGCACTACTTC,CASSLRGGQHYF
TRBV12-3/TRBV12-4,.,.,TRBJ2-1,TGTGCCAGCAGTTTACTGGGGGCCAATGAGCAGTTCTTC,CASSLLGANEQFF
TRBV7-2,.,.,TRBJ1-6,TGTGCCAGCAGTGGCGAGCGTGCACTGGGGAATTCACCCCTCCACTTT,CASSGERALGNSPLHF
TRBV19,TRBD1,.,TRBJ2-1,TGTGCCAGTAGTATTGCAGGACAGGGTTTATACAATGAGCAGTTCTTC,CASSIAGQGLYNEQFF
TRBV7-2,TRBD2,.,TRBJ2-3,TGTGCCAGCAGCCCTAGCGGGAGTAGCACAGATACGCAGTATTTT,CASSPSGSSTDTQYF
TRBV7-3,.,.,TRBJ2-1,TGTGCCAGCAGCCCCTCCGGACGGCCCTCCTACAATGAGCAGTTCTTC,CASSPSGRPSYNEQFF
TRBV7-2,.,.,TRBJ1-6,TGTGCCAGCAGCTTATCCTTTGTGGGCTCCTATAATTCACCCCTCCACTTT,CASSLSFVGSYNSPLHF
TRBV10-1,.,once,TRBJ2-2,TGCGCCACCTCCAACACCGGGGAGCTGTTTTTT,CATSNTGELFF
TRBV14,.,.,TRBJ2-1,TGTGCCAGCAGCCAAAGGGGGGTAGCGATCACCAATGAGCAGTTCTTC,CASSQRGVAITNEQFF
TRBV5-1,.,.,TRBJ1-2,TGCGCCAGCAGCTTGGACAGCAATAACTATGGCTACACCTTC,CASSLDSNNYGYTF
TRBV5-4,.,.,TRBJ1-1,TGTGCCAGCAGCTTGGGGCAGGGTTTGAACACTGAAGCTTTCTTT,CASSLGQGLNTEAFF
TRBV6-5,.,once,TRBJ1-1,TGTGCCAGCAGCTCGACATACATGAACACTGAAGCTTTCTTT,CASSSTYMNTEAFF
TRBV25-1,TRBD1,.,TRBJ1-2,TGTGCCAGCAGTGAAAGGCGACCCGGGACAGGGTTATATGGCTACACCTTC,CASSERRPGTGLYGYTF
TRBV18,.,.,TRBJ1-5,TGTGCCAGCTCACCACCGGGGGGGGCCGACAGCAATCAGCCCCAGCATTTT,CASSPPGGADSNQPQHF
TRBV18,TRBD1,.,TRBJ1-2,TGTGCCAGCTCACCCCAGGGGGACGGCTACACCTTC,CASSPQGDGYTF
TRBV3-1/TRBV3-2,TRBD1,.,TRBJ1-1,TGTGCCAGCAGCCCAGCAGGGGGCACTGAAGCTTTCTTT,CASSPAGGTEAFF
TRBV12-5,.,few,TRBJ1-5,TGTGCTAGTGGTTTGGGGGGTGGGAGCCGGCCCCAGCATTTT,CASGLGGGSRPQHF
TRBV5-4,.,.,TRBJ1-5,TGTGCCAGCAGCCCCGGGGGGGATCAGCCCCAGCATTTT,CASSPGGDQPQHF
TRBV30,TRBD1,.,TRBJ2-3,TGTGCCTGGAGTGTAGTAGGAGGACAGGGAAAGTATTTT,CAWSVVGGQGKYF
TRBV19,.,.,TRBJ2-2,TGTGCCAGTAGACTCATACCACCGTTCAGCTGGACAGCCAACACCGGGGAGCTGTTTTTT,CASRLIPPFSWTANTGELFF
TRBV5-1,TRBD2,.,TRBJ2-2,TGCGCCAGCAGCTTGAGCGGGGGGAACACCGGGGAGCTGTTTTTT,CASSLSGGNTGELFF
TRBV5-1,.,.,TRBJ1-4,TGCGCCAGCAGCCCGGACAGTAGGACTAATGAAAAACTGTTTTTT,CASSPDSRTNEKLFF
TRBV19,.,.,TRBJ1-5,TGTGCCAGTAGTTTTGGAGGGTACAATCAGCCCCAGCATTTT,CASSFGGYNQPQHF
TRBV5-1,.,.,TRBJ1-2,TGCGCCAGCAGCTTGGCCGCGGGGCAGGACTATGGCTACACCTTC,CASSLAAGQDYGYTF
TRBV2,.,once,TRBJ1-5,TGTGCCACCGCGGTCCGGGTAAATCAGCCCCAGCATTTT,CATAVRVNQPQHF
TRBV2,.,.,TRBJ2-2,TGTGCCAGCAGGCTGACGGCCGCGAACACCGGGGAGCTGTTTTTT,CASRLTAANTGELFF
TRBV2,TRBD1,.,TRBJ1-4,TGTGCCAGCAGTGATGGGACAGCGAATGAAAAACTGTTTTTT,CASSDGTANEKLFF
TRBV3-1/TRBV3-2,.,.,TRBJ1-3,TGTGCCAGCAGCCCGAAGACACAGGGCTCTGGAAACACCATATATTTT,CASSPKTQGSGNTIYF
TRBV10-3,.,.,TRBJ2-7,TGTGCCATCAGTGAGTCGTCGTTAGGAACTTCCTACGAGCAGTACTTC,CAISESSLGTSYEQYF